Presented here are 32 T cell receptor beta chains from one specimen sequenced in a study of blood T cell repertoires in COVID-19. Here immunoSEQ multiplex PCR was the method, and the copy in TCRdb shows in-frame clones only, minus some. This sample has about 150,000 clones, with around four fifths found just once. Material: PBMCs or T cells enriched from blood (not recorded which). The receptors were sampled from a woman aged 50 to 60 who had recovered from COVID-19.

V gene TRBV28 combines with J gene TRBJ1-1, with 7 positions matching TRBD1. The trim removed 5 bases at V and 0 bases at J, leaving 6 bases unmatched. The CDR3 extends over 15 amino acids. Germline V gives CDR1 MDHEN, CDR2 SYDVKM. For the CDR3, the DNA is TGTGCCAGCAGTCGGGACAGCCTCATGAACACTGAAGCTTTCTTT. This gives the protein CASSRDSLMNTEAFF.

The chain recombines TRBV5-1 with TRBJ2-5; 8 nucleotides agree with TRBD1. Germline CDR1 SGHRS, CDR2 YFSETQ. The CDR3 is 15 residues long. J was trimmed by 4 bases and V by 4 bases; bases with no gene match: 9. This CDR3 reads CASSMGQAGVETQYF. The DNA for the CDR3 is TGCGCCAGCAGCATGGGACAGGCCGGCGTAGAGACCCAGTACTTC.

This chain links TRBV27 with TRBJ2-2; TRBD1 aligns across 10 bases. The V segment lost 9 bases and the J segment 4 bases; nucleotides outside the gene matches: 8. CDR3 length equals 15 residues. Germline assignment: CDR1 MNHEY and CDR2 SMNVEV (reference sequence). CDR3 region: CARDRDRGSTGELFF. CDR3 nucleotide sequence: TGTGCCAGGGACCGGGACAGGGGTAGCACCGGGGAGCTGTTTTTT.

This clone showed up just a few times. The genes are TRBV29-1 and TRBJ1-4; 10 bases align to TRBD1. The CDR3 is made up of 13 amino acids. Trimming removed 6 bases from V and 8 bases from J; junction bases left unmatched: 6. CDR1 is SQVTM, CDR2 ANQGSEA, per germline. Written as DNA, the CDR3 is TGCAGCGTGGGGACAGGGGCAAGAGAAAAACTGTTTTTT. It yields the protein CSVGTGAREKLFF. Using reference TRBV29-1 and TRBJ1-4 for the parts outside the CDR3, the full variable domain is SAVISQKPSRDICQRGTSLTIQCQVDSQVTMMFWYRQQPGQSLTLIATANQGSEATYESGFVIDKFPISRPNLTFSTLTVSNMSPEDSSIYLCSVGTGAREKLFFGSGTQLSVL.

The chain carries TRBV3-1 (or the pseudogene TRBV3-2) and TRBJ2-3; 11 nucleotides agree with TRBD2. After removal of 6 bases from V and 8 bases from J, the junction contained 16 bases not matched to a gene. Looked up from germline, CDR1 is LGHDT and CDR2 is YNNKEL (reference sequence). CDR3 length: 17 amino acids. The CDR3 sequence is CASRDSGTSGTVGTQYF. For the CDR3, the DNA is TGTGCCAGCAGAGATTCCGGGACTAGCGGAACCGTAGGTACGCAGTATTTT.

V usage is TRBV11-3 and J usage is TRBJ2-3; a weak D match, TRBD2 (6 bases). The V gene lost 5 bases and the J gene lost 1 base, with 13 bases spanning the gap. The germline CDR1 and CDR2 sequences are SGHNT and YENEEA. The CDR3 consists of 15 residues. Here the CDR3 DNA reads TGTGCCAGCAGCCAGAGGTGGGAGGGCACAGATACGCAGTATTTT. Translating gives CASSQRWEGTDTQYF. Based on the CDR3 plus reference TRBV11-3 and TRBJ2-3, the full variable domain is EAGVVQSPRYKIIEKKQPVAFWCNPISGHNTLYWYLQNLGQGPELLIRYENEEAVDDSQLPKDRFSAERLKGVDSTLKIQPAELGDSAVYLCASSQRWEGTDTQYFGPGTRLTVL.

This clone was detected a few times. The CDR3 loop reads CASSLGVNTEAFF. The CDR3 nucleotides read TGTGCCAGCAGCTTAGGAGTCAACACTGAAGCTTTCTTT. This chain joins TRBV5-8 and TRBJ1-1; D not certain. Germline-derived CDR1 and CDR2 are SGHTS and YDEGEE. CDR3 length: 13 amino acids. V was trimmed by 2 bases and J by 2 bases, leaving 7 bases between them. The full variable domain, with the rest looked up from reference TRBV5-8 and TRBJ1-1, is EAGVTQSPTHLIKTRGQQATLRCSPISGHTSVYWYQQALGLGLQFLLWYDEGEERNRGNFPPRFSGRQFPNYSSELNVNALELEDSALYLCASSLGVNTEAFFGQGTRLTVV.

This chain joins TRBV5-6 and TRBJ2-7, with TRBD1 as a possible D gene (6 bases). In germline, CDR1 is SGHDT, CDR2 YYEEEE. CDR3 size: 14 residues. Trimming shortened V by 1 base and J by 11 bases, and 19 bases separated the two germline ends. The CDR3 region is CASSLRGRGFVEYV. CDR3 sequence (DNA): TGTGCCAGCAGCTTGCGGGGCAGGGGTTTTGTGGAGTACGTC.

The rearrangement links TRBV7-6 to TRBJ2-2; possible D gene TRBD1, 5 bases. The CDR3 contains 14 residues. V lost 5 bases to trimming and J lost 3 bases, with 10 bases between them. Germline values: CDR1 SGHVS, CDR2 FNYEAQ. The CDR3 reads CASSPRQHTGELFF. As DNA, the CDR3 is TGTGCCAGCAGCCCCAGACAGCACACCGGGGAGCTGTTTTTT. Full variable domain (remainder filled in from reference TRBV7-6 and TRBJ2-2): GAGVSQSPRYKVTKRGQDVALRCDPISGHVSLYWYRQALGQGPEFLTYFNYEAQQDKSGLPNDRFSAERPEGSISTLTIQRTEQRDSAMYRCASSPRQHTGELFFGEGSRLTVL.

This clone was detected only once. The chain carries TRBV9 and TRBJ1-4; 9 bases fit TRBD1. The CDR3 runs 15 residues. Germline loops: CDR1 SGDLS, CDR2 YYNGEE. V lost 4 bases, J lost 8 bases, and 9 bases stayed unmatched. This chain's CDR3 is CASSSLGQGREKLFF. In DNA form, the CDR3 reads TGTGCCAGCAGCTCCCTGGGACAGGGTAGGGAAAAACTGTTTTTT.

The J gene is TRBJ1-4, the V gene TRBV4-1; a possible D gene is TRBD1 (6 bases). CDR3 length: 11 amino acids. Germline-derived CDR1 and CDR2 are MGHRA and YSYEKL. V was pared by 3 bases and J by 15 bases, with 11 bases between. The DNA of the CDR3 is TGCGCCAGCAGCCACACAGGGTACGTGTTTTTT. Protein: CASSHTGYVFF.

This chain uses TRBV2 with TRBJ1-1, with D tentatively TRBD1 (5 bases). The CDR3 has 14 residues. V gave up 3 bases and J gave up 0 bases, with 8 bases separating them. The germline CDR1 and CDR2 sequences are SNHLY and FYNNEI. In nucleotides, the CDR3 is TGTGCCAGCAGTGAGGGGCTCCTGAACACTGAAGCTTTCTTT. It translates to CASSEGLLNTEAFF.

This chain connects TRBV5-4 to TRBJ2-5; 8 positions match TRBD1. The CDR3 is 14 residues long. Per germline, CDR1 SGHNT and CDR2 YYREEE (reference sequence). J gave up 3 bases and V 0 bases, and 1 base lay outside the gene matches. In DNA form, the CDR3 reads TGTGCCAGCAGCTTGGACAGGGGGGAAGAGACCCAGTACTTC. Translation gives CASSLDRGEETQYF.

The CDR3 here is CASTPTATNEKLFF. CDR3 nucleotide sequence: TGTGCCAGCACCCCGACAGCAACTAATGAAAAACTGTTTTTT. This chain links TRBV27 with TRBJ1-4; D perhaps matches TRBD1 (5 bases). Trimming took off 7 bases at V and 0 bases at J, with 9 bases between the two ends. The germline V gene has CDR1 MNHEY and CDR2 SMNVEV (reference sequence). This CDR3 is built from 14 residues.

This clone has just one count. This chain links TRBV11-2 with TRBJ2-6, with D perhaps matching TRBD2 (6 bases). The CDR3 extends over 15 amino acids. Germline V gene data show CDR1 as SGHAT and CDR2 as FQNNGV. The V and J ends lost 3 bases and 0 bases respectively, with 6 bases between them. CDR3 amino acids: CASSFGSSGANVLTF. CDR3 DNA: TGTGCCAGCAGCTTCGGGAGCTCTGGGGCCAACGTCCTGACTTTC.

This sequence joins TRBV18 and TRBJ2-5; 8 bases map to TRBD2. V trimming: 3 bases; J trimming: 1 base; junction bases outside the gene matches: 4. Looked up from germline, CDR1 is KGHSH and CDR2 is LQKENI. The CDR3 totals 15 residues. CDR3 sequence: CASSPTSDSQETQYF. CDR3 in DNA: TGTGCCAGCTCACCGACTAGCGATAGCCAAGAGACCCAGTACTTC.

In its sample, this clone was seen a few times. The chain has TRBV15 and TRBJ2-1; tentative D call: TRBD2 (6 bases). Looked up from germline, CDR1 is LNHNV and CDR2 is YYDKDF (reference sequence). This CDR3 region has 16 residues. V was clipped by 0 bases and J by 0 bases, with 9 bases between them. The CDR3 DNA reads as TGTGCCACCAGCAGAGAATTCGGGGGCTCCTACAATGAGCAGTTCTTC. Protein sequence: CATSREFGGSYNEQFF.

This clone was seen a few times. This chain uses TRBV28 with TRBJ2-1; TRBD2 matches 14 bases. This CDR3 region has 15 residues. V shed 5 bases and J 10 bases; nucleotides not matched to a gene: 7. Germline V lookup: CDR1 MDHEN, CDR2 SYDVKM. Here the CDR3 DNA reads TGTGCCAGCAGTAAGACTAGCGGGGGGGCCGAGGAGCAGTTCTTC. Protein sequence: CASSKTSGGAEEQFF.

The chain couples TRBV7-3 to TRBJ2-2; 9 nucleotides line up with TRBD2. Germline assignment: CDR1 SGHTA and CDR2 FQGTGA. The CDR3 runs 18 residues. The ends lost 1 base at V and 0 bases at J; junction bases unmatched: 6. CDR3 amino acids: CASSLNGGLATNTGELFF. The DNA of the CDR3 is TGTGCCAGCAGCTTAAACGGCGGACTAGCGACGAACACCGGGGAGCTGTTTTTT.

The CDR3 is CASSGGTSGDTQYF. DNA for the CDR3: TGTGCCAGCAGTGGCGGGACTAGCGGAGATACGCAGTATTTT. The chain uses TRBV2 and TRBJ2-3; the match to TRBD2 covers 11 bases. Trimming took 4 bases from V and 5 from J; bases not matched to a gene: 2. Germline V gene sequence: CDR1 SNHLY, CDR2 FYNNEI. The CDR3 is 14 amino acids.

The chain couples TRBV5-1 to TRBJ2-3; 10 bases are a match to TRBD1. In germline, CDR1 is SGHRS, CDR2 YFSETQ. The CDR3 length is 16 residues. The V and J ends lost 4 bases and 1 base, in that order; junction bases with no gene match: 6. The CDR3 loop reads CASSAGTGAGTDTQYF. DNA for the CDR3: TGCGCCAGCAGCGCCGGGACAGGGGCCGGCACAGATACGCAGTATTTT.

The rearrangement joins TRBV28 to TRBJ1-3; a possible D gene is TRBD1 (6 bases). Germline V gene lookup returns CDR1 MDHEN and CDR2 SYDVKM. The V gene lost 2 bases and the J gene lost 1 base, with 9 bases spanning the gap. The CDR3 runs to 15 residues. CDR3 loop: CASSLGGYSGNTIYF. Written as DNA, the CDR3 is TGTGCCAGCAGTTTAGGGGGCTATTCTGGAAACACCATATATTTT.

This clone was detected once. The chain has TRBV9 and TRBJ1-3; D gene unclear. Trimming removed 4 bases at V and 4 bases at J, with 12 bases between. CDR3 size: 14 residues. CDR1 and CDR2 (germline): SGDLS, YYNGEE. For the CDR3, the DNA is TGTGCCAGCAGCCTTACGCCGCGGGGAAACACCATATATTTT. It codes for CASSLTPRGNTIYF.

V gene TRBV7-2 combines with J gene TRBJ2-5; a weak D match, TRBD2 (7 bases). From germline, CDR1 is SGHTA and CDR2 FQGNSA. This CDR3 region has 14 residues. The germline V and J ends were trimmed by 4 bases and 2 bases, with 11 bases remaining between them. The CDR3 loop is CASSWGGGQETQYF. CDR3 sequence (DNA): TGTGCCAGCAGCTGGGGGGGCGGTCAAGAGACCCAGTACTTC. The full variable domain, rest sourced from reference TRBV7-2 and TRBJ2-5, is GAGVSQSPSNKVTEKGKDVELRCDPISGHTALYWYRQSLGQGLEFLIYFQGNSAPDKSGLPSDRFSAERTGGSVSTLTIQRTQQEDSAVYLCASSWGGGQETQYFGPGTRLLVL.

The chain recombines TRBV11-3 with TRBJ2-7, with a weak D call TRBD1 (5 bases). Trimming pared 1 base from V and 6 bases from J, leaving 10 bases between. The germline V gene encodes CDR1 SGHNT and CDR2 YENEEA. This CDR3 is built from 13 residues. CDR3 nucleotides: TGTGCCAGCAGCTTAGGCCCAACAGGCGAGCAGTACGTC. It translates to CASSLGPTGEQYV.

The chain uses TRBV6-5 and TRBJ1-4; D may be TRBD1 (5 bases). The CDR3 sequence is 13 residues long. V lost 8 bases and J 5 bases, leaving 12 bases between the germline ends. The germline V gene has CDR1 MNHEY and CDR2 SVGAGI. DNA of the CDR3: TGTGCCAGCCGTACGGGGGGGAATGAAAAACTGTTTTTT. It codes for CASRTGGNEKLFF.

This clone has more than one count but fewer than ten. The chain joins TRBV21-1 to TRBJ2-1; the table's D call TRBD1 went unverified against the DNA. TRBV21-1 is noted as a pseudogene. This CDR3 spans 14 amino acids. CDR3 bases: TGTGCCAGCAGCAAAAGTGGGCCCAGGGATGAGCAGTTCTTC. Encoded protein: CASSKSGPRDEQFF.

This chain uses TRBV5-4 with TRBJ1-2; TRBD1 matches at 11 bases. This CDR3 contains 14 residues. Germline lookup yields CDR1 SGHNT and CDR2 YYREEE (reference sequence). Trimming removed 1 base from V and 7 bases from J; junction bases left unmatched: 3. For the CDR3, the DNA is TGTGCCAGCAGCTTGAGGGACAGGGGGGGTGGCTACACCTTC. Amino acids: CASSLRDRGGGYTF.

J is TRBJ1-6 and V is TRBV6-1; perhaps TRBD1 as D (5 bases). Germline V gene sequence: CDR1 MNHNS, CDR2 SASEGT. V lost 2 bases and J 10 bases, leaving 12 bases between the germline ends. CDR3 length: 14 amino acids. The CDR3 bases are TGTGCCAGCAGTGAAAAGGGGTTTTGGTCACCCCTCCACTTT. Translation gives CASSEKGFWSPLHF.

V is TRBV25-1 and J is TRBJ1-2; D possibly corresponds to TRBD1 (6 bases). The CDR3 contains 15 residues. Between the trimmed V and J ends, which lost 2 bases and 4 bases, there was a span of 14 bases. Germline CDR1 and CDR2: MGHDK and SYGVNS. The CDR3 region is CASSEARGGSYGYTF. The DNA of the CDR3 is TGTGCCAGCAGTGAAGCTAGAGGGGGATCCTATGGCTACACCTTC.

This clone showed up just a few times. The same CDR3 arises from other DNA sequences in this sample as well. The V gene is TRBV5-1, the J gene TRBJ1-4; TRBD1 matches at 10 bases. This CDR3 is built from 14 residues. The germline V gene encodes CDR1 SGHRS and CDR2 YFSETQ. V was pared by 3 bases and J by 8 bases, with 4 bases of the junction left unmatched. This CDR3 reads CASSSGQGYEKLFF. CDR3 sequence (DNA): TGCGCCAGCAGCTCGGGACAGGGGTACGAAAAACTGTTTTTT.

J is TRBJ1-2 and V is TRBV7-6; D may be TRBD1 (5 bases). CDR1 is SGHVS and CDR2 is FNYEAQ in the germline V gene. V was shortened by 5 bases and J by 4 bases, with 11 bases between the two germline ends. The CDR3 runs 13 residues. CDR3 protein: CASSPDSSYGYTF. CDR3 nucleotide sequence: TGTGCCAGCAGCCCAGACAGCAGCTATGGCTACACCTTC.